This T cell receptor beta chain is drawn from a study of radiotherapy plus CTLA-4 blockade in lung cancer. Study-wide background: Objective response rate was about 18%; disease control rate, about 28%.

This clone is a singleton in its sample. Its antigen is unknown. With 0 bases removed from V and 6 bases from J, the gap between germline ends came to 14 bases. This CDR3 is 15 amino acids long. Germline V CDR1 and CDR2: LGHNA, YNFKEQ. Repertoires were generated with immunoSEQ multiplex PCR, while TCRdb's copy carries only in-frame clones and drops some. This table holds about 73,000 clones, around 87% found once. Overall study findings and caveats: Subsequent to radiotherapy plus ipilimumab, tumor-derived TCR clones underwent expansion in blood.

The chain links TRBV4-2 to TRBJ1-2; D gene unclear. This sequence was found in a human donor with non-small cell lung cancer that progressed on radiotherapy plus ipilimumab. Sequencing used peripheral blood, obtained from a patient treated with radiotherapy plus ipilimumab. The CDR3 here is CASSQDEAARNGYTF. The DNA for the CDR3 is TGTGCCAGCAGCCAAGATGAAGCTGCGAGAAATGGCTACACCTTC.